This T cell receptor beta chain was obtained from a study of cytomegalovirus exposure and HLA in healthy donors. The CDR3 is 14 amino acids. Germline V gene data show CDR1 as MNHNS and CDR2 as SASEGT. The V end lost 3 bases, the J end lost 7 bases, and 15 bases lay between the germline ends. PCR primers comprised 60 Vbeta and 13 Jbeta primers. Clones were sequenced by immunoSEQ multiplex PCR, and TCRdb holds only the in-frame ones, with some missing. The table records about 140,000 clones, around 75% of them present only once. Sequencing was done on a sample of PBMCs. The sequence derives from a female donor in good health and CMV-seronegative. This chain links TRBV6-1 with TRBJ1-2; no firm D call. CDR3 loop: CASSDWPGGSGYTF. In DNA, the CDR3 is TGTGCCAGCAGTGACTGGCCAGGAGGAAGTGGCTACACCTTC.